Below are 30 T cell receptor beta chains sequenced from a single sample in a study of T cells in Graves' hyperthyroidism and ophthalmopathy. Amplification yielded TCR beta CDR3 regions, with RNA transcripts as the source. The HTBI primer set served for first-round RT-PCR of the TCR CDR3. Each CDR3 protein is one row after TCRdb ran MiXCR on the multiplex PCR reads. This repertoire shows roughly 170,000 distinct CDR3 sequences, over 15% found once; its top ten account for roughly 29%. The sequenced sample consisted of blood. These receptors were obtained from a woman between 50 and 59 years old with Graves' hyperthyroidism.

This clonotype has only a few counts. Written as DNA, the CDR3 is TGTGCCAGCAGCTTGTATCTGGGCGGATCGGATGGCTACACCTTC. Protein sequence: CASSLYLGGSDGYTF. This rearrangement joins TRBV5-6 to TRBJ1-2; no clear D gene. CDR3 length: 15 amino acids. V shed 1 base and J shed 6 bases, with 16 bases lying between them. The germline V gene has CDR1 SGHDT and CDR2 YYEEEE. The full variable domain, rest sourced from reference TRBV5-6 and TRBJ1-2, is DAGVTQSPTHLIKTRGQQVTLRCSPKSGHDTVSWYQQALGQGPQFIFQYYEEEERQRGNFPDRFSGHQFPNYSSELNVNALLLGDSALYLCASSLYLGGSDGYTFGSGTRLTVV.

The chain carries TRBV5-1 and TRBJ2-5, with TRBD2 identical over 15 bases. CDR1 SGHRS and CDR2 YFSETQ come from the germline V gene. The CDR3 totals 18 residues. V lost 1 base and J lost 1; bases outside the gene matches: 5. In DNA, the CDR3 is TGCGCCAGCAGCTTGACCTCGGGACTAGCGGGGGGCCAAGAGACCCAGTACTTC. Amino acids: CASSLTSGLAGGQETQYF.

This clonotype was counted ten times or more. The CDR3 sequence is CASSYANNEQFF. The CDR3 nucleotides are TGTGCCAGCAGTTACGCAAACAATGAGCAGTTCTTC. The rearrangement joins TRBV6-2 or TRBV6-3 to TRBJ2-1; D is unclear. The V gene's germline CDR1 is MNHEY and CDR2 SVGEGT. CDR3 length equals 12 residues. V was shortened by 2 bases and J by 5 bases, with 4 bases between the two germline ends.

This clonotype was recorded many times. The V and J genes are TRBV19 and TRBJ1-5; 8 nucleotides line up with TRBD1. Germline values: CDR1 LNHDA, CDR2 SQIVND (reference sequence). The CDR3 is 12 residues long. V lost 9 bases, J lost 4 bases, and 2 bases stayed unmatched. CDR3 residues: CASRTGNQPQHF. DNA for the CDR3: TGTGCCAGCAGGACAGGGAATCAGCCCCAGCATTTT. Based on the CDR3 plus reference TRBV19 and TRBJ1-5, the full variable domain is DGGITQSPKYLFRKEGQNVTLSCEQNLNHDAMYWYRQDPGQGLRLIYYSQIVNDFQKGDIAEGYSVSREKKESFPLTVTSAQKNPTAFYLCASRTGNQPQHFGDGTRLSIL.

This clonotype was seen at least ten times. This sequence joins TRBV6-1 and TRBJ2-5; possibly TRBD2 for D (6 bases). The CDR3 loop spans 15 amino acids. Looked up from germline, CDR1 is MNHNS and CDR2 is SASEGT. Trimming took 5 bases from V and 5 from J, leaving 18 bases between them. Here the CDR3 DNA reads TGTGCCAGCAGTACTACCTGGAGGGCCGGGGAGACCCAGTACTTC. It specifies CASSTTWRAGETQYF.

This clonotype was detected many times. V and J are TRBV19 and TRBJ2-3; 8 bases are shared with TRBD1. Looked up from germline, CDR1 is LNHDA and CDR2 is SQIVND (reference sequence). This CDR3 contains 13 residues. V shed 6 bases, J shed 6 bases, and the junction held 5 bases outside the gene matches. Here the CDR3 DNA reads TGTGCCAGTAGACAGACAGGGGAGGATACGCAGTATTTT. Translation gives CASRQTGEDTQYF.

The table lists this clonotype with many counts. This chain connects TRBV5-8 to TRBJ1-6, with 9 nucleotides matching TRBD1. This CDR3 contains 14 residues. Trimming removed 4 bases from V and 9 bases from J; junction bases left unmatched: 5. Germline V gene data show CDR1 as SGHTS and CDR2 as YDEGEE. The CDR3 protein is CASSPGTGFSPLHF. CDR3 nucleotide sequence: TGTGCCAGCAGCCCCGGGACAGGGTTTTCACCCCTCCACTTT.

The chain links TRBV7-3 to TRBJ2-3; 7 bases align to TRBD1. CDR1 is SGHTA and CDR2 is FQGTGA in the germline V gene. The CDR3 length is 14 residues. Unmatched junction bases numbered 8, after V lost 6 bases and J lost 5 bases. The CDR3 sequence: CASRLTGSGDTQYF. CDR3 coding DNA: TGTGCCAGCAGGTTGACAGGGAGTGGAGATACGCAGTATTTT.

This clonotype showed up many times. V is TRBV24-1 and J is TRBJ2-3; TRBD2 aligns across 8 bases. CDR1 and CDR2 (germline): KGHDR, SFDVKD. The CDR3 loop spans 17 amino acids. V shed 4 bases and J 1 base; nucleotides not matched to a gene: 9. CDR3 DNA sequence: TGTGCCACCAGTGACCTCCCCGGGGGGGGTGGCACAGATACGCAGTATTTT. Translation: CATSDLPGGGGTDTQYF.

This clonotype was detected ten times or more. The rearrangement joins TRBV28 to TRBJ2-4; 8 bases are a match to TRBD1. There are 16 residues in the CDR3. J lost 5 bases, V lost 6 bases, and 12 bases had no gene match. Germline V gene data show CDR1 as MDHEN and CDR2 as SYDVKM. CDR3 sequence reads: CASRSWQGALQNIQYF. CDR3 nucleotides: TGTGCCAGCAGGTCATGGCAGGGGGCTCTCCAAAACATTCAGTACTTC.

This clonotype came up many times. The V gene is TRBV9, the J gene TRBJ2-7, with a tentative D call TRBD1 (6 bases). The V and J ends lost 0 bases and 1 base respectively, with 11 bases between them. The CDR3 covers 15 residues. Germline loops: CDR1 SGDLS, CDR2 YYNGEE. For the CDR3, the DNA is TGTGCCAGCAGCGTAGACTGGACAGTGTCCTACGAGCAGTACTTC. It yields the protein CASSVDWTVSYEQYF.

This clonotype was recorded many times. The CDR3 region is CASSLVVAGGNEQFF. CDR3 nucleotide sequence: TGCGCCAGCAGCTTGGTGGTAGCGGGGGGCAATGAGCAGTTCTTC. The rearrangement joins TRBV5-1 to TRBJ2-1; 10 bases map to TRBD2. The V and J ends lost 0 bases and 6 bases, in that order; junction bases with no gene match: 3. CDR3 length: 15 amino acids. CDR1 and CDR2 from the germline V gene are SGHRS and YFSETQ.

In this sample, this clonotype turned up many times. The genes are TRBV2 and TRBJ1-2; TRBD1 matches at 8 bases. V was clipped by 6 bases and J by 7 bases; unmatched bases: 7. The CDR3 sequence is 13 residues long. CDR1 is SNHLY and CDR2 is FYNNEI in the germline V gene. CDR3 loop: CASRAGGAFGYTF. The CDR3 region has the DNA TGTGCCAGCAGGGCAGGGGGCGCTTTTGGCTACACCTTC.

This clonotype was recorded at least ten times. This chain's CDR3 is CASSRHHLDGYSNQPQHF. CDR3 DNA sequence: TGTGCCAGCAGTCGACACCACTTGGACGGCTATAGCAATCAGCCCCAGCATTTT. The rearrangement uses TRBV6-2 or TRBV6-3 and TRBJ1-5; D uncertain. Deletions cut 5 bases from V and 0 bases from J, with 20 bases between. Germline V gene lookup returns CDR1 MNHEY and CDR2 SVGEGT. The CDR3 consists of 18 residues.

This clonotype was recorded many times. The genes are TRBV15 and TRBJ1-2; TRBD1 might be the D (5 bases). CDR1 and CDR2 from the germline V gene are LNHNV and YYDKDF (reference sequence). Trimming cost V 1 base and J 6 bases, with 15 bases left between them. This CDR3 contains 15 residues. The CDR3 DNA reads TGTGCCACCAGCAGAGCTCTCCTAGGGGTGGATGGCTACACCTTC. Its translation is CATSRALLGVDGYTF.

This clonotype was detected ten times or more. The V call is TRBV7-2, the J call TRBJ2-3, with 9 bases that match TRBD1. The CDR3 consists of 16 residues. The V gene end was trimmed by 5 bases and the J gene end by 4 bases; junction bases not matched to a gene: 10. Germline CDR1 SGHTA, CDR2 FQGNSA. This CDR3 reads CASSPTRDRDADTQYF. The CDR3 DNA follows: TGTGCCAGCAGCCCTACCCGGGACAGGGACGCAGATACGCAGTATTTT.

The J gene is TRBJ2-1, the V gene TRBV6-1; possibly TRBD2 for D (5 bases). V dropped 10 bases and J dropped 4 bases, with 14 bases sitting between them. Germline CDR1 MNHNS, CDR2 SASEGT. The CDR3 is made up of 13 amino acids. In DNA, the CDR3 is TGTGCCACTTCCCCTGGCGGGTACAATGAGCAGTTCTTC. Translated, it gives CATSPGGYNEQFF.

This clonotype was recorded many times. The V and J genes are TRBV27 and TRBJ2-1; D is unclear. The germline V gene encodes CDR1 MNHEY and CDR2 SMNVEV (reference sequence). V lost 0 bases, J lost 7 bases, and 7 bases lay in between. The CDR3 runs to 13 residues. The CDR3 spells CASSLSLGNEQFF. DNA for the CDR3: TGTGCCAGCAGTTTATCCCTGGGAAATGAGCAGTTCTTC.

This clonotype showed up many times. V and J are TRBV20-1 and TRBJ2-5; D may match TRBD1 or TRBD2 (5 bases each). Germline CDR1 DFQATT, CDR2 SNEGSKA (reference sequence). Trimming cost V 6 bases and J 3 bases, with 17 bases left between them. This CDR3 has 14 amino acids. The DNA of the CDR3 is TGCAGTGCCTTGGGACCCCCCGTAGAAGAGACCCAGTACTTC. It encodes CSALGPPVEETQYF.

This clonotype was detected a few times. The chain carries TRBV5-1 and TRBJ2-5; a possible D gene is TRBD1 (5 bases). The germline CDR1 and CDR2 sequences are SGHRS and YFSETQ. The ends were cut back, 0 bases at V and 3 bases at J, with 9 bases in the middle. The CDR3 is made up of 14 amino acids. CDR3 coding DNA: TGCGCCAGCAGCTTGGATCAGGGAAAAGAGACCCAGTACTTC. Encoded protein: CASSLDQGKETQYF.

This clonotype was observed many times. The V gene is TRBV11-1, the J gene TRBJ2-1; TRBD2 matches at 13 bases. This CDR3 has 15 residues. V lost 5 bases and J lost 8; bases outside the gene matches: 6. The germline gives CDR1 SGHAT, CDR2 FQDESV (reference sequence). Written as DNA, the CDR3 is TGTGCCAGCAGCCCGGGACTAGCGGGGCTACATGAGCAGTTCTTC. Its translation: CASSPGLAGLHEQFF. Together with reference TRBV11-1 and TRBJ2-1, the CDR3 gives the full variable domain: EAEVAQSPRYKITEKSQAVAFWCDPISGHATLYWYRQILGQGPELLVQFQDESVVDDSQLPKDRFSAERLKGVDSTLKIQPAELGDSAMYLCASSPGLAGLHEQFFGPGTRLTVL.

This clonotype was counted many times. The chain recombines TRBV7-2 with TRBJ2-7; a possible D gene is TRBD1 (6 bases). V was cut by 2 bases and J by 3 bases, with 14 bases left in between. CDR3 length: 15 amino acids. The germline CDR1 and CDR2 sequences are SGHTA and FQGNSA. CDR3 sequence (DNA): TGTGCCAGCAGCTTACTAGTGACAGGCTTCTACGAGCAGTACTTC. Translated, it gives CASSLLVTGFYEQYF.

This clonotype appeared many times. CDR3 region: CASTGHWYGYTF. CDR3 nucleotide sequence: TGTGCCAGCACTGGGCATTGGTATGGCTACACCTTC. The V call is TRBV12-3 or TRBV12-4, the J call TRBJ1-2; D is undetermined. Between the trimmed V and J ends, which lost 7 bases and 5 bases, there was a span of 11 bases. This CDR3 is built from 12 residues.

This clonotype was recorded at least ten times. The gene calls are TRBV18 and TRBJ2-7; 12 bases align to TRBD2. The germline V gene has CDR1 KGHSH and CDR2 LQKENI. V dropped 5 bases and J dropped 5; count of bases not matched to a gene: 7. The CDR3 totals 15 residues. The CDR3 region is CASSGLAGPSHEQYF. DNA of the CDR3: TGTGCCAGCTCAGGACTAGCGGGGCCTTCCCACGAGCAGTACTTC.

This clonotype was detected many times. The CDR3, as DNA: TGTGCCAGCAGTTACGGGTGGCAGGGAGAGACCCAGTACTTC. Its protein is CASSYGWQGETQYF. This chain uses TRBV6-1 with TRBJ2-5; D might be TRBD1 (5 bases). Germline assignment: CDR1 MNHNS and CDR2 SASEGT. V lost 5 bases to trimming and J lost 4 bases, with 14 bases between them. There are 14 residues in the CDR3.

This clonotype was seen a few times. The chain recombines TRBV24-1 with TRBJ2-1, with 10 bases matching TRBD2. Germline lookup yields CDR1 KGHDR and CDR2 SFDVKD. This CDR3 comprises 16 residues. V lost 4 bases, J lost 3 bases, and 5 bases stayed unmatched. CDR3 bases: TGTGCCACCAGTGACCCCAGCGGGGGGGGCTACAATGAGCAGTTCTTC. This gives the protein CATSDPSGGGYNEQFF.

This clonotype has ten or more counts. The rearrangement joins TRBV4-1 to TRBJ2-2; TRBD2 might be the D (7 bases). CDR1 is MGHRA and CDR2 is YSYEKL in the germline V gene. The ends were cut back, 3 bases at V and 5 bases at J, with 13 bases in the middle. The CDR3 is made up of 15 amino acids. Here the CDR3 reads CASSQGGAYTGELFF. CDR3 nucleotides: TGCGCCAGCAGCCAGGGGGGGGCTTATACCGGGGAGCTGTTTTTT.

The CDR3 coding sequence is TGTGCCAGCAGCATACAATTAGGGGGGGCAGATACGCAGTATTTT. Residues: CASSIQLGGADTQYF. V usage is TRBV5-4 and J usage is TRBJ2-3, with a possible D match to TRBD2 (7 bases). The germline V gene encodes CDR1 SGHNT and CDR2 YYREEE (reference sequence). The V and J ends lost 4 bases and 4 bases respectively, with 16 bases between them. The CDR3 spans 15 residues.

This clonotype was recorded many times. The J gene is TRBJ1-4, the V gene TRBV6-5, with D perhaps TRBD1 (6 bases). This CDR3 has 15 residues. The V gene lost 0 bases and the J gene lost 6 bases, with 11 bases spanning the gap. From germline, CDR1 is MNHEY and CDR2 SVGAGI. Written as DNA, the CDR3 is TGTGCCAGCAGTTACTCGACAGGAGGGTATGAAAAACTGTTTTTT. This gives the protein CASSYSTGGYEKLFF.

This clonotype was seen many times. This sequence joins TRBV7-2 and TRBJ2-1; unclear D gene. There are 14 residues in the CDR3. The V end lost 6 bases, the J end lost 2 bases, and 11 bases lay between the germline ends. The germline V gene encodes CDR1 SGHTA and CDR2 FQGNSA. The CDR3 loop is CASSIRYTYNEQFF. CDR3 DNA: TGTGCCAGCAGTATACGGTACACCTACAATGAGCAGTTCTTC.